The 15 T cell receptor beta chains reported below all come from one sample, sequenced in a study of control samples from healthy donors and cancer patients (dated by TCRdb to about 2020). Libraries were made using the immunoSEQ multiplex PCR assay. The clones in this table, taken by TCRdb from immuneACCESS, are in-frame only. Not every clone is retained; where verified, under half of the shortfall comes from an unresolved V gene, and the cause of the rest is unknown. This sample holds over 100,000 clones; 75% to 90% were observed only once. Of the sample, roughly a sixth is held by the ten largest clones. The specimen was blood. These receptors all stem from a woman in her forties or fifties in good health.

This rearrangement joins TRBV7-9 to TRBJ2-3; the D gene is possibly TRBD2 (7 bases). V lost 5 bases to trimming and J lost 2 bases, with 14 bases between them. The CDR3 loop spans 15 amino acids. CDR1 and CDR2 from the germline V gene are SEHNR and FQNEAQ (reference sequence). The CDR3 sequence is CASSQGGGHTDTQYF. CDR3 DNA sequence: TGTGCCAGCAGCCAAGGGGGGGGGCACACAGATACGCAGTATTTT.

The chain employs TRBV7-9 and TRBJ2-7, with a tentative D call TRBD1 (6 bases). The CDR3 runs to 15 residues. Germline CDR1 and CDR2: SEHNR and FQNEAQ (reference sequence). V lost 6 bases and J 0 bases, leaving 15 bases between the germline ends. CDR3 sequence: CASSISGVSSYEQYF. The CDR3 DNA reads as TGTGCCAGCAGTATATCAGGGGTTAGCTCCTACGAGCAGTACTTC.

This clone was counted between two and nine times. This chain links TRBV19 with TRBJ1-6; D is uncertain. Germline V gene lookup returns CDR1 LNHDA and CDR2 SQIVND (reference sequence). The ends were cut back, 5 bases at V and 9 bases at J, with 14 bases in the middle. This CDR3 is built from 14 residues. CDR3: CASSAPTSGSPLHF. CDR3 in DNA: TGTGCCAGTAGTGCACCGACATCAGGTTCACCCCTCCACTTT.

The chain links TRBV7-3 to TRBJ1-1, with a weak D call TRBD1 (5 bases). The CDR3 spans 13 residues. Germline values: CDR1 SGHTA, CDR2 FQGTGA. The V gene lost 5 bases and the J gene lost 4 bases, with 11 bases spanning the gap. In DNA, the CDR3 is TGTGCCAGCAGCCCCCCCGGGGGCACTGAAGCTTTCTTT. This sequence encodes CASSPPGGTEAFF.

The V and J genes are TRBV6-2 or TRBV6-3 and TRBJ1-2; the D gene is possibly TRBD1 (5 bases). The germline gives CDR1 MNHEY, CDR2 SVGEGT. This CDR3 spans 13 amino acids. The V end lost 6 bases, the J end lost 7 bases, and 15 bases lay between the germline ends. The CDR3 sequence is CASSGGVRRGYTF. The CDR3 coding sequence is TGTGCCAGCAGCGGGGGGGTTCGACGTGGCTACACCTTC.

The chain links TRBV10-3 to TRBJ2-4, with 11 bases fitting TRBD1. The germline V gene encodes CDR1 ENHRY and CDR2 SYGVKD. V shed 6 bases and J 8 bases; nucleotides not matched to a gene: 9. The CDR3 covers 15 residues. This chain's CDR3 is CAISQAGTGGDIQYF. CDR3 in DNA: TGTGCCATCAGCCAAGCCGGGACAGGGGGGGACATTCAGTACTTC.

The gene calls are TRBV24-1 and TRBJ1-3; D is undetermined. Trimming left V 7 bases short and J 5 bases short, with 11 bases between. The CDR3 sequence is 13 residues long. Germline V gene sequence: CDR1 KGHDR, CDR2 SFDVKD. In DNA, the CDR3 is TGTGCCACCAGGGTTTTTCACCGAAACACCATATATTTT. Amino acid sequence: CATRVFHRNTIYF.

The chain links TRBV24-1 to TRBJ2-1; no reliable D call. CDR1 is KGHDR, CDR2 SFDVKD, per germline. The V gene lost 3 bases and the J gene lost 6 bases, with 17 bases spanning the gap. The length of the CDR3 is 16 residues. The CDR3 bases are TGTGCCACCAGTGATCCCGGATCCACGGGCCCCAATGAGCAGTTCTTC. It is translated as CATSDPGSTGPNEQFF.

The genes are TRBV5-6 and TRBJ1-4; D is undetermined. This CDR3 contains 11 residues. V was shortened by 1 base and J by 5 bases, with 0 bases between the two germline ends. Germline-derived CDR1 and CDR2 are SGHDT and YYEEEE. For the CDR3, the DNA is TGTGCCAGCAGCTTGAATGAAAAACTGTTTTTT. Encoded protein: CASSLNEKLFF.

The chain joins TRBV4-1 to TRBJ1-3, with 8 bases lining up with TRBD1. Unmatched junction bases numbered 9, after V lost 2 bases and J lost 0 bases. The CDR3 has 18 amino acids. CDR1 and CDR2 from the germline V gene are MGHRA and YSYEKL. The CDR3 loop reads CASSQLLTGTGSGNTIYF. The CDR3 nucleotides are TGCGCCAGCAGCCAACTCCTAACCGGGACAGGCTCTGGAAACACCATATATTTT.

J is TRBJ1-2 and V is TRBV25-1; D is uncertain. This CDR3 has 13 residues. V shed 6 bases and J shed 8 bases, with 16 bases lying between them. CDR1 MGHDK and CDR2 SYGVNS come from the germline V gene. The CDR3 here is CASSGKSAGGYTF. DNA of the CDR3: TGTGCCAGCAGCGGGAAATCGGCGGGCGGCTACACCTTC.

J is TRBJ1-1 and V is TRBV25-1; 8 bases agree with TRBD1. This CDR3 region has 14 residues. The germline V gene encodes CDR1 MGHDK and CDR2 SYGVNS. Unmatched junction bases numbered 5, after V lost 3 bases and J lost 5 bases. CDR3 in amino acids: CASSEDRVGTEAFF. The CDR3 region has the DNA TGTGCCAGCAGTGAGGACAGGGTAGGAACTGAAGCTTTCTTT.

DNA of the CDR3: TGTGCCAGCAGCACCATCGGGACAAATACCTACGAGCAGTACTTC. This codes for CASSTIGTNTYEQYF. This chain connects TRBV5-6 to TRBJ2-7, with D possibly TRBD1 on 6 matching bases. The V gene's germline CDR1 is SGHDT and CDR2 YYEEEE. This CDR3 is built from 15 residues. V lost 4 bases to trimming and J lost 2 bases, with 16 bases between them.

The chain has TRBV7-6 and TRBJ1-5; 7 positions agree with TRBD1. V was clipped by 1 base and J by 2 bases; unmatched bases: 23. Germline V CDR1 and CDR2: SGHVS, FNYEAQ. The CDR3 is made up of 22 amino acids. CDR3 nucleotide sequence: TGTGCCAGCAGCTTAGGAAAGAAATCCTTACCGAACAGGGGAAGAGGCAATCAGCCCCAGCATTTT. It translates to CASSLGKKSLPNRGRGNQPQHF.

The genes are TRBV7-3 and TRBJ2-1, with TRBD1 identical over 11 bases. V lost 5 bases, J lost 8 bases, and 11 bases stayed unmatched. The germline gives CDR1 SGHTA, CDR2 FQGTGA. The CDR3 has 16 residues. CDR3 nucleotide sequence: TGTGCCAGCAGCCCAAGAGGGACAGGGGGGTTAGATGAGCAGTTCTTC. As protein: CASSPRGTGGLDEQFF.